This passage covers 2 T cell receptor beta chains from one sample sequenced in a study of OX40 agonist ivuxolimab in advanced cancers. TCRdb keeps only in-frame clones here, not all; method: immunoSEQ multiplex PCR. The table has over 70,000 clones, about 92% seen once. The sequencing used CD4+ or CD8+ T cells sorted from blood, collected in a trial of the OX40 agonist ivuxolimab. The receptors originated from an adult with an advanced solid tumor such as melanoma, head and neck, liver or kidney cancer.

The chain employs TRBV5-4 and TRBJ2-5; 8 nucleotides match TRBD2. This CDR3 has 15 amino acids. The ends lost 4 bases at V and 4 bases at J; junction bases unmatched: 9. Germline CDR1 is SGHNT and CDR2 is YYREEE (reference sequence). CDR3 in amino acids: CASSPQRGRGETQYF. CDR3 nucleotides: TGTGCCAGCAGCCCCCAGCGGGGGCGGGGAGAGACCCAGTACTTC. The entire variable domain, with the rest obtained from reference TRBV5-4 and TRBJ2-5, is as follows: ETGVTQSPTHLIKTRGQQVTLRCSSQSGHNTVSWYQQALGQGPQFIFQYYREEENGRGNFPPRFSGLQFPNYSSELNVNALELDDSALYLCASSPQRGRGETQYFGPGTRLLVL.

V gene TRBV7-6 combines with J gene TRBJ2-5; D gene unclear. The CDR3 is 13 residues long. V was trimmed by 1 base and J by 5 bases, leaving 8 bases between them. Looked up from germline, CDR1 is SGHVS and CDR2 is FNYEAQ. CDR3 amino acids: CASSLVAPETQYF. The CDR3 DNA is TGTGCCAGCAGCTTAGTCGCGCCGGAGACCCAGTACTTC. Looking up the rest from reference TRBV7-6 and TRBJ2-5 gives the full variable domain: GAGVSQSPRYKVTKRGQDVALRCDPISGHVSLYWYRQALGQGPEFLTYFNYEAQQDKSGLPNDRFSAERPEGSISTLTIQRTEQRDSAMYRCASSLVAPETQYFGPGTRLLVL.